Listed here are 23 T cell receptor beta chains from one sample, sequenced in a study of beta chain features in type 1 diabetes. As every portion of the isolated RNA was reverse transcribed, the sequencing read expressed TCRB transcripts. Produced via immunoSEQ multiplex PCR; TCRdb's table is partial and in-frame only. The sample has 150,000 to 160,000 clones, 11% seen once. Sequenced: central memory CD4+ T cells from blood. These receptors all stem from a man aged 18 to 35 in good health.

This chain uses TRBV7-6 with TRBJ2-3; no clear D gene. With 3 bases removed from V and 0 bases from J, the gap between germline ends came to 10 bases. The CDR3 has 15 amino acids. From germline, CDR1 is SGHVS and CDR2 FNYEAQ. CDR3 sequence (DNA): TGTGCCAGCAGCTTGGACGCGCCGAGCACAGATACGCAGTATTTT. It translates to CASSLDAPSTDTQYF.

J is TRBJ1-3 and V is TRBV9; D is uncertain. The V gene lost 4 bases and the J gene lost 2 bases, with 13 bases spanning the gap. The CDR3 is 15 residues long. Germline V gene lookup returns CDR1 SGDLS and CDR2 YYNGEE. The CDR3 DNA reads TGTGCCAGCAGCCCCGAACGGGGAACTGGAAACACCATATATTTT. This sequence encodes CASSPERGTGNTIYF.

This clone occurred many times. The same CDR3 can be traced to other DNA sequences in this sample. This chain links TRBV18 with TRBJ2-3; D call uncertain. V lost 4 bases, J lost 4 bases, and 12 bases lay in between. Germline CDR1 is KGHSH and CDR2 is LQKENI. The CDR3 runs 14 residues. CDR3 sequence reads: CASSRSDTSDTQYF. DNA of the CDR3: TGTGCCAGCTCACGTTCCGACACTTCAGATACGCAGTATTTT.

The chain joins TRBV7-9 to TRBJ2-7; D is ambiguous. The CDR3 consists of 11 residues. Germline V gives CDR1 SEHNR, CDR2 FQNEAQ (reference sequence). V shed 1 base and J shed 5 bases, with 3 bases lying between them. The chain's CDR3 is CASSLGNEQYF. For the CDR3, the DNA is TGTGCCAGCAGCTTAGGAAACGAGCAGTACTTC.

The gene calls are TRBV5-1 and TRBJ2-1; tentatively, D is TRBD1 or TRBD2 (5 bases each). With 5 bases removed from V and 2 bases from J, the gap between germline ends came to 8 bases. CDR1 and CDR2 from the germline V gene are SGHRS and YFSETQ. CDR3 length equals 13 residues. CDR3 loop: CASRGRAYNEQFF. The CDR3 nucleotides are TGCGCCAGCAGGGGACGGGCCTACAATGAGCAGTTCTTC.

The chain employs TRBV18 and TRBJ2-3; D call uncertain. The CDR3 length is 13 residues. The germline gives CDR1 KGHSH, CDR2 LQKENI. V was clipped by 1 base and J by 2 bases, with 4 bases between them. The CDR3 protein is CASSPLPTDTQYF. For the CDR3, the DNA is TGTGCCAGCTCACCACTCCCCACAGATACGCAGTATTTT.

This clone was seen only a few times. V and J are TRBV9 and TRBJ1-6; D perhaps matches TRBD1 (5 bases). Germline values: CDR1 SGDLS, CDR2 YYNGEE. This CDR3 is 15 amino acids long. Trimming cost V 0 bases and J 7 bases, with 11 bases left between them. The CDR3 loop reads CASSVAGFPNSPLHF. The CDR3 DNA is TGTGCCAGCAGCGTAGCAGGGTTTCCGAATTCACCCCTCCACTTT.

This clone was seen ten or more times. The chain combines TRBV30 with TRBJ1-3; D is unresolved. From germline, CDR1 is GTSNPN and CDR2 SVGIG (reference sequence). The CDR3 contains 11 residues. V gave up 3 bases and J gave up 4 bases, with 4 bases separating them. The CDR3 nucleotides read TGTGCCTGGAGGGCCGGAAACACCATATATTTT. As protein: CAWRAGNTIYF. Complete variable domain (other parts from reference TRBV30 and TRBJ1-3): SQTIHQWPATLVQPVGSPLSLECTVEGTSNPNLYWYRQAAGRGLQLLFYSVGIGQISSEVPQNLSASRPQDRQFILSSKKLLLSDSGFYLCAWRAGNTIYFGEGSWLTVV.

This clone was picked up a small number of times. This chain connects TRBV6-5 to TRBJ2-7, with 10 bases that match TRBD1. The CDR3 extends over 15 amino acids. CDR1 is MNHEY and CDR2 is SVGAGI in the germline V gene. With V trimmed by 1 base and J by 3 bases, 3 bases remained unmatched. Here the CDR3 reads CASSYFGTGVYEQYF. CDR3 nucleotides: TGTGCCAGCAGTTACTTCGGGACAGGGGTCTACGAGCAGTACTTC.

V and J are TRBV2 and TRBJ1-5; tentative D call: TRBD1 (6 bases). The germline gives CDR1 SNHLY, CDR2 FYNNEI. Trimming left V 5 bases short and J 2 bases short, with 10 bases between. The CDR3 contains 14 residues. The CDR3 sequence is CASSISGGNQPQHF. Here the CDR3 DNA reads TGTGCCAGCAGTATCTCAGGGGGCAATCAGCCCCAGCATTTT.

This clone came up a few times. The rearrangement links TRBV7-2 to TRBJ2-1, with 10 nucleotides matching TRBD1. The trim removed 5 bases at V and 7 bases at J, leaving 8 bases unmatched. Germline V gene lookup returns CDR1 SGHTA and CDR2 FQGNSA. The CDR3 consists of 15 residues. This CDR3 is CASSPDRGQWNEQFF. CDR3 coding DNA: TGTGCCAGCAGCCCTGACAGGGGGCAGTGGAATGAGCAGTTCTTC.

The chain couples TRBV9 to TRBJ1-1; tentatively, D is TRBD1 (5 bases). The CDR3 loop spans 15 amino acids. Germline CDR1 and CDR2: SGDLS and YYNGEE. Trimming removed 0 bases at V and 1 base at J, with 10 bases between. The CDR3 reads CASSVDPGKNTEAFF. The CDR3, as DNA: TGTGCCAGCAGCGTAGACCCAGGGAAGAACACTGAAGCTTTCTTT.

The chain combines TRBV5-6 with TRBJ1-1; the match to TRBD1 covers 7 bases. Trimming at V came to 5 bases and at J to 3 bases, leaving 13 bases not matched to a gene. Looked up from germline, CDR1 is SGHDT and CDR2 is YYEEEE. This CDR3 spans 16 amino acids. CDR3: CASSYLGDSKYTEAFF. CDR3 nucleotide sequence: TGTGCCAGCAGTTATCTAGGGGACAGCAAGTACACTGAAGCTTTCTTT.

This clone was recorded a few times. This sequence joins TRBV18 and TRBJ1-1; D is ambiguous. The CDR3 is 14 residues long. The germline gives CDR1 KGHSH, CDR2 LQKENI. V was shortened by 2 bases and J by 10 bases, with 17 bases between the two germline ends. Here the CDR3 reads CASSPGAQIGRAFF. As DNA, the CDR3 is TGTGCCAGCTCACCAGGAGCCCAGATAGGTAGAGCTTTCTTT.

V usage is TRBV6-5 and J usage is TRBJ2-6; D gene ambiguous. Trimming took 11 bases from V and 0 from J, leaving 11 bases between them. CDR1 is MNHEY, CDR2 SVGAGI, per germline. CDR3 length: 14 amino acids. The chain's CDR3 is CAAKTVSGANVLTF. The CDR3 DNA follows: TGTGCCGCCAAAACAGTCTCTGGGGCCAACGTCCTGACTTTC.

This clone turned up a few times. This chain uses TRBV29-1 with TRBJ1-2; unclear D gene. CDR1 is SQVTM, CDR2 ANQGSEA, per germline. V was cut by 3 bases and J by 7 bases, with 18 bases left in between. The length of the CDR3 is 14 residues. CDR3 in DNA: TGCAGCGTTGAGTCGCGGAGAACAAGAGGTGGCTACACCTTC. Translation: CSVESRRTRGGYTF.

This clone was seen a handful of times. CDR3 residues: CAETAPRVGSTSERSNQPQHF. In DNA, the CDR3 is TGCGCCGAAACCGCCCCCCGGGTGGGCTCTACTAGCGAGAGGAGCAATCAGCCCCAGCATTTT. The chain links TRBV23-1 to TRBJ1-5; D uncertain. TRBV23-1 carries the ORF label, with uncertain function. Trimming took off 11 bases at V and 1 base at J, with 36 bases between the two ends. The CDR3 spans 21 residues.

V gene TRBV27 combines with J gene TRBJ2-7, with 9 bases matching TRBD1. The junction had 12 bases not matched to a gene; V was cut back by 6 bases and J by 6 bases. This CDR3 is built from 15 residues. CDR1 and CDR2 from the germline V gene are MNHEY and SMNVEV (reference sequence). The CDR3 region has the DNA TGTGCCAGCAGGCGACCGGGACAGGGAAGTTTCGAGCAGTACTTC. Amino acids: CASRRPGQGSFEQYF.

This chain links TRBV9 with TRBJ2-2, with D perhaps given as TRBD1 or TRBD2 (6 bases each). Germline V gene sequence: CDR1 SGDLS, CDR2 YYNGEE. The V end lost 5 bases, the J end lost 3 bases, and 20 bases lay between the germline ends. The CDR3 extends over 17 amino acids. In DNA, the CDR3 is TGTGCCAGCAGTCGTAGTGGTCCGGGGGCGGACACCGGGGAGCTGTTTTTT. Protein product: CASSRSGPGADTGELFF.

This clone has only a few counts. The rearrangement uses TRBV5-6 and TRBJ2-1; D unclear. The CDR3 contains 12 residues. Per the germline V gene, CDR1 is SGHDT and CDR2 is YYEEEE. Trimming shortened V by 2 bases and J by 4 bases, and 4 bases separated the two germline ends. CDR3 region: CASSFEYNEQFF. CDR3 DNA: TGTGCCAGCAGCTTTGAATACAATGAGCAGTTCTTC. The variable domain in full, with the rest retrieved from reference TRBV5-6 and TRBJ2-1, is DAGVTQSPTHLIKTRGQQVTLRCSPKSGHDTVSWYQQALGQGPQFIFQYYEEEERQRGNFPDRFSGHQFPNYSSELNVNALLLGDSALYLCASSFEYNEQFFGPGTRLTVL.

In its sample, this clone was seen a few times. CDR3 amino acids: CASTGTIYEQYF. DNA of the CDR3: TGTGCCAGCACCGGGACTATCTACGAGCAGTACTTC. The V call is TRBV9, the J call TRBJ2-7; 7 nucleotides agree with TRBD2. V lost 6 bases, J lost 3 bases, and 3 bases stayed unmatched. The length of the CDR3 is 12 residues. Germline values: CDR1 SGDLS, CDR2 YYNGEE.

In this sample, this clone turned up a few times. The chain carries TRBV7-2 and TRBJ2-1; a possible D gene is TRBD2 (6 bases). Germline values: CDR1 SGHTA, CDR2 FQGNSA. Trimming removed 2 bases from V and 7 bases from J, with 15 bases in between. The length of the CDR3 is 15 residues. CDR3 bases: TGTGCCAGCAGCTTAATGACTAGTATGGGTAATGAGCAGTTCTTC. Translation gives CASSLMTSMGNEQFF. Combining the CDR3 with reference TRBV7-2 and TRBJ2-1 gives the whole variable domain GAGVSQSPSNKVTEKGKDVELRCDPISGHTALYWYRQSLGQGLEFLIYFQGNSAPDKSGLPSDRFSAERTGGSVSTLTIQRTQQEDSAVYLCASSLMTSMGNEQFFGPGTRLTVL.

This clone appeared a few times. This chain links TRBV5-1 with TRBJ2-7; weak D call: TRBD2 (6 bases). V lost 9 bases and J 6 bases, leaving 22 bases between the germline ends. Germline CDR1 SGHRS, CDR2 YFSETQ. The CDR3 is 14 amino acids. CDR3 residues: CANCPDYLEGEQYF. CDR3 DNA sequence: TGCGCCAACTGTCCGGACTACCTGGAGGGCGAGCAGTACTTC.